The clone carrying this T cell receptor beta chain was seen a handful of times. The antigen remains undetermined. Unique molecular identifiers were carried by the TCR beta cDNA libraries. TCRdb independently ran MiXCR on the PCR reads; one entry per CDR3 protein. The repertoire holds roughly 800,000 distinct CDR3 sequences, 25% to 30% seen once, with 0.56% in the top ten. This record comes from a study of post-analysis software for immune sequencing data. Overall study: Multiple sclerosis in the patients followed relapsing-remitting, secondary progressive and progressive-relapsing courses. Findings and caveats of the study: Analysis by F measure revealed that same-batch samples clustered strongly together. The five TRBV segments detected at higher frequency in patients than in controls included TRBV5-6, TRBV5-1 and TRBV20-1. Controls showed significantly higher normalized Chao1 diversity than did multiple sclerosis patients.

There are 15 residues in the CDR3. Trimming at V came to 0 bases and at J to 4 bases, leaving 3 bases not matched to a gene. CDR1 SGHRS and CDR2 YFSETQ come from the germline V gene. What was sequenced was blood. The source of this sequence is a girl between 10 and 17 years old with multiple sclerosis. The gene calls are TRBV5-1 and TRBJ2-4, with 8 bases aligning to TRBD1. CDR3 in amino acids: CASSLADRGKNIQYF. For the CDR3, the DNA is TGCGCCAGCAGCTTGGCAGACAGGGGAAAAAACATTCAGTACTTC.